This TCR beta chain was found in a study of T cells in Graves' hyperthyroidism and ophthalmopathy. Across the whole study: Before treatment of any kind, peripheral blood was taken at initial diagnosis.

The CDR3 has 19 amino acids. The V gene end was trimmed by 5 bases and the J gene end by 0 bases; junction bases not matched to a gene: 14. Germline CDR1 SEHNR, CDR2 FQNEAQ (reference sequence). Extraction of PBMCs used more than 8.5 ml of fresh peripheral blood. There were TCR beta CDR3 regions amplified from RNA transcripts. When the TCR CDR3 underwent first-round RT-PCR, the HTBI primer set was used. TCRdb processed the multiplex PCR reads anew with MiXCR; each CDR3 protein has one entry. The sample includes about 380,000 distinct CDR3 sequences, around a sixth seen only once; the top ten take 40%.

The receptor comes from a young man with Graves' ophthalmopathy. Sequenced input: blood. This chain joins TRBV7-9 and TRBJ2-7, with TRBD2 matching 12 bases. The CDR3 DNA is TGTGCCAGCAGCCCAGGAAAACTAGCGGGGGGCCCAACCTCCTACGAGCAGTACTTC. This gives the protein CASSPGKLAGGPTSYEQYF.